This TCR beta chain was recorded in a study of blood T cell repertoires in COVID-19. In the study overall: COVID-19 samples from acute and convalescent phases originated in the United States, Italy and Spain. Nucleic acid was either cDNA or gDNA, and it came from T cells, B-cell-depleted T cells, or PBMCs.

Per the study methods: Estimates of nucleated cell counts were drawn from the amplification of reference gene primers. The protocol was immunoSEQ multiplex PCR, while the TCRdb copy is restricted to in-frame clones and leaves out a portion. D and trimming come from the DNA, and the V and J calls and clone size come from that table. The sample records about 380,000 clones, 85% being singletons. J was trimmed by 5 bases and V by 10 bases; bases with no gene match: 5. The CDR3 is 12 amino acids. In germline, CDR1 is SNHLY, CDR2 FYNNEI. Sequences were obtained from peripheral blood. This TCR was recovered from a woman under 30 with acute or convalescent COVID-19. The rearrangement uses TRBV2 and TRBJ2-5; 9 nucleotides agree with TRBD2. The CDR3 sequence: CAMGGGAETQYF. DNA of the CDR3: TGTGCCATGGGCGGGGGGGCGGAGACCCAGTACTTC.